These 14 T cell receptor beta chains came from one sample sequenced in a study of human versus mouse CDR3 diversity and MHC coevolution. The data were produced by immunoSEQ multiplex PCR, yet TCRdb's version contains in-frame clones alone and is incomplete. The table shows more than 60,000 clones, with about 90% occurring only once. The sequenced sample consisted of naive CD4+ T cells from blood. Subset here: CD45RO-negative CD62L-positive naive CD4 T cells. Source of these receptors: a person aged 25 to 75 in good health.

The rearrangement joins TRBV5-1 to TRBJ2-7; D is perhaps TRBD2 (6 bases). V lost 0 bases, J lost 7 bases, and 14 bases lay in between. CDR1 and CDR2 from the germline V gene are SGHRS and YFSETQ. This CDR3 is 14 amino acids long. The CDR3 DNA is TGCGCCAGCAGCTTGGGGGGGGTAAGAGAGGAGCAGTACTTC. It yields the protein CASSLGGVREEQYF.

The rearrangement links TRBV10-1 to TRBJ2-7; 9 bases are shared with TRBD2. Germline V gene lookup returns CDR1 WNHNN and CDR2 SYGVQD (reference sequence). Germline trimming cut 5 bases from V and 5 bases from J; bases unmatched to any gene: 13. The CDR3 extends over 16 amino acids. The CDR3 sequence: CASSRVAGERSNEQYF. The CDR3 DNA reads TGCGCCAGCAGTAGAGTAGCGGGAGAGAGGAGCAACGAGCAGTACTTC.

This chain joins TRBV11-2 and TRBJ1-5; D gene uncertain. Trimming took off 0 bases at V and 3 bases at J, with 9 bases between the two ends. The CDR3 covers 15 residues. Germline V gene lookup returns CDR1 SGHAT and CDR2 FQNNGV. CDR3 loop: CASSLDFGLNQPQHF. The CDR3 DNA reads TGTGCCAGCAGCTTAGATTTTGGGCTCAATCAGCCCCAGCATTTT.

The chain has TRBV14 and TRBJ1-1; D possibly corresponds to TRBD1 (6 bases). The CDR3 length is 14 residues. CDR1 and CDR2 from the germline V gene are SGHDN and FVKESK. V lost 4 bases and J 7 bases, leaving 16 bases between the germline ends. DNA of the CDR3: TGTGCCAGCAGCCTTGCACAGGGTAGGGGTGAAGCTTTCTTT. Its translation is CASSLAQGRGEAFF. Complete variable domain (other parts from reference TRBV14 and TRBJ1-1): EAGVTQFPSHSVIEKGQTVTLRCDPISGHDNLYWYRRVMGKEIKFLLHFVKESKQDESGMPNNRFLAERTGGTYSTLKVQPAELEDSGVYFCASSLAQGRGEAFFGQGTRLTVV.

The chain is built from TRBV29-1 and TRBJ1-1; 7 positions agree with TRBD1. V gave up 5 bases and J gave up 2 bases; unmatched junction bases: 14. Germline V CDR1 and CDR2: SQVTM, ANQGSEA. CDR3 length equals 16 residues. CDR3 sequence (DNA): TGCAGCGTTAAATTTGGGACAGTAATTTCAAACACTGAAGCTTTCTTT. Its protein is CSVKFGTVISNTEAFF.

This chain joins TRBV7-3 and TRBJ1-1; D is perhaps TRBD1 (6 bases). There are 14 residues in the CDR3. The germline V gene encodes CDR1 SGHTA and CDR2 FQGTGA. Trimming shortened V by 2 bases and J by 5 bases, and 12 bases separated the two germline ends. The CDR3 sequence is CASSLFPGVTEAFF. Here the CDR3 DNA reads TGTGCCAGCAGCTTATTTCCAGGGGTGACTGAAGCTTTCTTT. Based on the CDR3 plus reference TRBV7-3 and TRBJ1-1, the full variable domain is GAGVSQTPSNKVTEKGKYVELRCDPISGHTALYWYRQSLGQGPEFLIYFQGTGAADDSGLPNDRFFAVRPEGSVSTLKIQRTERGDSAVYLCASSLFPGVTEAFFGQGTRLTVV.

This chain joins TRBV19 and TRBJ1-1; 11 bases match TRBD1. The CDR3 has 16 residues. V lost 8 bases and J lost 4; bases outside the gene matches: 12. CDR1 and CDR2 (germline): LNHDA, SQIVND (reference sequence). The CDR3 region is CASSTRTGGLATEAFF. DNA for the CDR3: TGTGCCAGTTCAACCAGGACAGGGGGCCTTGCCACTGAAGCTTTCTTT.

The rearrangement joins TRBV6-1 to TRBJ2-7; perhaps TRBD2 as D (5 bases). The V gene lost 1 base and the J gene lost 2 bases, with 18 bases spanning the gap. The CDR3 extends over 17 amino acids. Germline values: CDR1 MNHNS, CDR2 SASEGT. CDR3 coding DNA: TGTGCCAGCAGTGAAGTCGCCCTGTGGAGGCAGCCCTACGAGCAGTACTTC. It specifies CASSEVALWRQPYEQYF.

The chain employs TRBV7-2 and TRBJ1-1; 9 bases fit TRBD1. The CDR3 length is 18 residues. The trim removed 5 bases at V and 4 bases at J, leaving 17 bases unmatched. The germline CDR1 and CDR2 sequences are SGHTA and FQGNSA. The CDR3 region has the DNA TGTGCCAGCAGCCTTTTATCTGGGGACAGGGCTACTCTCACTGAAGCTTTCTTT. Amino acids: CASSLLSGDRATLTEAFF.

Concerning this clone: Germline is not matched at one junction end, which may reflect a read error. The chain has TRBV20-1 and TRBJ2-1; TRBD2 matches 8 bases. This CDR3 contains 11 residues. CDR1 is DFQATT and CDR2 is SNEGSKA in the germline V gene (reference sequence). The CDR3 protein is CSAPPGLVQIF. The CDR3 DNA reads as TGCAGTGCTCCACCGGGACTAGTTCAGATCTTC.

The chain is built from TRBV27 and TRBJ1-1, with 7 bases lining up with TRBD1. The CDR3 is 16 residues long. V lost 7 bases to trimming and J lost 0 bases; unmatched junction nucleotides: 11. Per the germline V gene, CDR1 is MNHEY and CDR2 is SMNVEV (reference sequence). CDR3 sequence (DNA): TGTGCCAGCAATCATGAGGGGGCCCCATTGAACACTGAAGCTTTCTTT. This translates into CASNHEGAPLNTEAFF.

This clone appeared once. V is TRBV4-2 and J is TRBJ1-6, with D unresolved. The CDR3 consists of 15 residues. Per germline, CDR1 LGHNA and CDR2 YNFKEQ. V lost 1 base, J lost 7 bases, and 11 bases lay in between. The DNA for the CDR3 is TGTGCCAGCAGCCAAGTAGCGGTAGGGAATTCACCCCTCCACTTT. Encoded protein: CASSQVAVGNSPLHF.

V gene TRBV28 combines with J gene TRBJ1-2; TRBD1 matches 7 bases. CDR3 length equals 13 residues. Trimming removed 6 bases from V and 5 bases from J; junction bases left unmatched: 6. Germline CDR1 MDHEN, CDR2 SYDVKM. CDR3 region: CASRSGTAYGYTF. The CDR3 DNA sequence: TGTGCCAGCAGATCCGGGACAGCGTATGGCTACACCTTC.

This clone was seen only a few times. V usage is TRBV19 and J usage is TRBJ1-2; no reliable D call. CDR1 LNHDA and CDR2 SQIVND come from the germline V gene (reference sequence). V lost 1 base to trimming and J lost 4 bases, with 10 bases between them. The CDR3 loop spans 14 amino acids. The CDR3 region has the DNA TGTGCCAGTAGTATAGTCCGCGGCGGCTATGGCTACACCTTC. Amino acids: CASSIVRGGYGYTF. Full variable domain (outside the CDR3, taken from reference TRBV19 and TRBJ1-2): DGGITQSPKYLFRKEGQNVTLSCEQNLNHDAMYWYRQDPGQGLRLIYYSQIVNDFQKGDIAEGYSVSREKKESFPLTVTSAQKNPTAFYLCASSIVRGGYGYTFGSGTRLTVV.